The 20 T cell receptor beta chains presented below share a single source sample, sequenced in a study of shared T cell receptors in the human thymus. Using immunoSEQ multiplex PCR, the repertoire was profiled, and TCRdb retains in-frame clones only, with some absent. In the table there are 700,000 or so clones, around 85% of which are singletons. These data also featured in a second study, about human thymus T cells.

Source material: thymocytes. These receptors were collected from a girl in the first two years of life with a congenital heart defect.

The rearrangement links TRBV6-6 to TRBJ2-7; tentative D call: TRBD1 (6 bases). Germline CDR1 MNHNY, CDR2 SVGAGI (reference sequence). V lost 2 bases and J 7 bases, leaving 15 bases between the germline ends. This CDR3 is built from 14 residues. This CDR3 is CASSYVGQNEEQYF. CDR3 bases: TGTGCCAGCAGTTACGTGGGACAAAACGAAGAGCAGTACTTC.

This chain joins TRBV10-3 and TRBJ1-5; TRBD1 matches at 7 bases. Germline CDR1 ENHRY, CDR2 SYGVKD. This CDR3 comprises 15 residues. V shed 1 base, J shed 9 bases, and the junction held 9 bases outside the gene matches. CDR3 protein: CAISELGTAILPQHF. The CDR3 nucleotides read TGTGCCATCAGTGAGTTGGGGACAGCAATCCTGCCCCAGCATTTT.

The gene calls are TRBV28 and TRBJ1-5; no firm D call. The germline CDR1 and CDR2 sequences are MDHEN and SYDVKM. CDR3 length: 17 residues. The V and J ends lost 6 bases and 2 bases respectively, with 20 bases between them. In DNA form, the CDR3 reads TGTGCCAGCAGGAGGGCGACACCACCTCAGGGCAATCAGCCCCAGCATTTT. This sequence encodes CASRRATPPQGNQPQHF.

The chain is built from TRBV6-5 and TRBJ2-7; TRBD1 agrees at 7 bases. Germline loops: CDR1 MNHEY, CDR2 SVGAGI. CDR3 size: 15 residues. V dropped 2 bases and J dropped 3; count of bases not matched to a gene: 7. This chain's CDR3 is CASSYTTGQFYEQYF. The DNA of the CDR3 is TGTGCCAGCAGTTACACAACGGGACAGTTCTACGAGCAGTACTTC.

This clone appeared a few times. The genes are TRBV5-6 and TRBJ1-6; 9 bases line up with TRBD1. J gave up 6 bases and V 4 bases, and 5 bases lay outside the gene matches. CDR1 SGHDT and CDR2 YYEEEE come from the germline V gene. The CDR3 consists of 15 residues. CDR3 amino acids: CASSPRDRANSPLHF. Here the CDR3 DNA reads TGTGCCAGCAGCCCCCGGGACAGGGCTAATTCACCCCTCCACTTT.

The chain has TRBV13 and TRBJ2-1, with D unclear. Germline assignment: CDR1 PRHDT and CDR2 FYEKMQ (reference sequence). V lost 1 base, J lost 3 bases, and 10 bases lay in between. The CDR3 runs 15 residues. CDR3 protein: CASSLVPADYNEQFF. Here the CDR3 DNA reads TGTGCCAGCAGCTTAGTACCCGCGGACTACAATGAGCAGTTCTTC.

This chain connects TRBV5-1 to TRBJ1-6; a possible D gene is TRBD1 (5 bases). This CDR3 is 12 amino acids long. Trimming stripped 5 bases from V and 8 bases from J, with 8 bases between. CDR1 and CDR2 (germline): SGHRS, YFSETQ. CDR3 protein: CASRGGDSPLHF. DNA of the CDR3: TGCGCCAGCAGGGGAGGGGATTCACCCCTCCACTTT.

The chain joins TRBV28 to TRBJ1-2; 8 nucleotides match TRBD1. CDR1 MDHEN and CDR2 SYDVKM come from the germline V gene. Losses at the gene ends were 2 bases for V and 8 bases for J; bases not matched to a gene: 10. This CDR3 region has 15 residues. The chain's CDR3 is CASSLVRDRPEGYTF. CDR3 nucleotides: TGTGCCAGCAGTTTAGTTCGGGACAGGCCCGAGGGCTACACCTTC.

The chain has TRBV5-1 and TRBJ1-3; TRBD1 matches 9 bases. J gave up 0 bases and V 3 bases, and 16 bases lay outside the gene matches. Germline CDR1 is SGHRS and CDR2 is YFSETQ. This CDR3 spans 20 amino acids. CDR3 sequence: CASSSNPGQGMGSSGNTIYF. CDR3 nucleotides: TGCGCCAGCAGCTCGAATCCGGGACAGGGCATGGGAAGCTCTGGAAACACCATATATTTT.

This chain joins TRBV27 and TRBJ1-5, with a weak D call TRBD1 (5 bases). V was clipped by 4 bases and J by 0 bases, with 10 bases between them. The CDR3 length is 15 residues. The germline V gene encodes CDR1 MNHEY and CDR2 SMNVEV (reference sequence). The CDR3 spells CASSSLTVSNQPQHF. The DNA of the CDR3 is TGTGCCAGCAGTTCGTTGACAGTTAGCAATCAGCCCCAGCATTTT.

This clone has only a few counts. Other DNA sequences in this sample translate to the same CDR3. In nucleotides, the CDR3 is TGCGCCAGCAGCCAAGATCCACAGGGTGCCTACGAGCAGTACTTC. Protein product: CASSQDPQGAYEQYF. The chain has TRBV4-3 and TRBJ2-7; possibly TRBD1 for D (6 bases). V lost 0 bases to trimming and J lost 2 bases, with 11 bases between them. This CDR3 has 15 amino acids. In germline, CDR1 is LGHNA, CDR2 YSLEER.

In DNA, the CDR3 is TGTGCCAGCAGCCAAAGATGGGGACAGGACATGAACACTGAAGCTTTCTTT. Protein product: CASSQRWGQDMNTEAFF. The chain links TRBV14 to TRBJ1-1; 8 bases match TRBD1. Germline CDR1 is SGHDN and CDR2 is FVKESK. This CDR3 has 17 amino acids. V dropped 2 bases and J dropped 0; count of bases not matched to a gene: 8.

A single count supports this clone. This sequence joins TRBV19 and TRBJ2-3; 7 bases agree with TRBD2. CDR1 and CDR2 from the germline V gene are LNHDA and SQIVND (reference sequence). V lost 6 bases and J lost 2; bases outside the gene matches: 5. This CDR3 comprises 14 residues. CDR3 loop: CASRLGLDTDTQYF. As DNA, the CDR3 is TGTGCCAGTAGGCTTGGACTAGACACAGATACGCAGTATTTT.

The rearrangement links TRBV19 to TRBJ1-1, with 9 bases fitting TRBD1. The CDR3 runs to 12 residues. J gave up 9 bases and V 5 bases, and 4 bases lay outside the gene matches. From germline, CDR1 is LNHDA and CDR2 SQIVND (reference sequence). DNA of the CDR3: TGTGCCAGTAGTCGGGACAGGGTCCAAGCTTTCTTT. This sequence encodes CASSRDRVQAFF.

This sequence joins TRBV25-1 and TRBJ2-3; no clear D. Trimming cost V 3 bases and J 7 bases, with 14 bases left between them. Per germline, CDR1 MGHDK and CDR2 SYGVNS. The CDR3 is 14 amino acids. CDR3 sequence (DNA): TGTGCCAGCAGTGAGATATATCTCGACTATACGCAGTATTTT. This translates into CASSEIYLDYTQYF.

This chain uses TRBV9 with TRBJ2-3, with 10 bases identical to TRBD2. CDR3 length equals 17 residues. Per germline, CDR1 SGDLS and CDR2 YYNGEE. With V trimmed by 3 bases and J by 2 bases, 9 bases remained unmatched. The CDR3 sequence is CASSGPLAGDLTDTQYF. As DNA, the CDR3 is TGTGCCAGCAGCGGACCCCTAGCGGGGGACCTCACAGATACGCAGTATTTT.

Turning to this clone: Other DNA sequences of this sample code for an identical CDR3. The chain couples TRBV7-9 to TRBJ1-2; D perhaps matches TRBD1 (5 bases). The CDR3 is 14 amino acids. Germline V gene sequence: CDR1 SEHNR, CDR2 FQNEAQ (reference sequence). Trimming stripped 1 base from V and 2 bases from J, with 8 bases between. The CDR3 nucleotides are TGTGCCAGCAGCTTAGGTCGGGGGAACTATGGCTACACCTTC. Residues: CASSLGRGNYGYTF.

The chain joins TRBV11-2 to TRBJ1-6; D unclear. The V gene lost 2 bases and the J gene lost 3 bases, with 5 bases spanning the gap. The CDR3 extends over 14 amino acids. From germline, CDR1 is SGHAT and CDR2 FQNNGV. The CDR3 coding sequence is TGTGCCAGCAGCTTACAGTTCTATAATTCACCCCTCCACTTT. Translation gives CASSLQFYNSPLHF.

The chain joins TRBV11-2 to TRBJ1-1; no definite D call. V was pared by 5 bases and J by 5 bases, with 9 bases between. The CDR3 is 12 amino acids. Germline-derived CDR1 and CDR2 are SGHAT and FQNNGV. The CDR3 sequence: CASSTGRTEAFF. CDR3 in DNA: TGTGCCAGCAGCACCGGGAGAACTGAAGCTTTCTTT.

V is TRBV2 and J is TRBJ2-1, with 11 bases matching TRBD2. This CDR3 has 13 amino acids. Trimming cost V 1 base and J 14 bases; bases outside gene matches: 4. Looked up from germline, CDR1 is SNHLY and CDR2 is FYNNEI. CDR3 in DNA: TGTGCCAGCAGTGAAGGGGCTAGCGGGGGGAAGTTCTTC. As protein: CASSEGASGGKFF.